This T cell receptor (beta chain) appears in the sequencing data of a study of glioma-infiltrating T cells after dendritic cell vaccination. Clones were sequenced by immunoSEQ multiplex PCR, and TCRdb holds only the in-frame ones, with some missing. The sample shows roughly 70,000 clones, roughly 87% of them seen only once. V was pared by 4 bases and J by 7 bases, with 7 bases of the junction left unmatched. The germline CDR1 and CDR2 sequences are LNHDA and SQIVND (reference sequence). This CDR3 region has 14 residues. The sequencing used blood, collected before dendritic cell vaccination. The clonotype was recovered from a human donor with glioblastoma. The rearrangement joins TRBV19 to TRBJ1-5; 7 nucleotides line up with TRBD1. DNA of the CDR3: TGTGCCAGTAGTACTCCAGGGGGGCCCCAGCCCCAGCATTTT. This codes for CASSTPGGPQPQHF.